A single TCR beta chain is shown here with its context. Its antigen is not identified. V gave up 1 base and J gave up 0 bases; unmatched junction bases: 2. The CDR3 runs to 17 residues. Germline V gives CDR1 MNHEY, CDR2 SVGAGI. Unique-molecular-identifier-tagged TCR beta cDNA libraries were used. TCRdb called the PCR reads again in MiXCR, with one record for every CDR3 protein. This sample has roughly 670,000 distinct CDR3 sequences, with approximately 59% found just once. This sample was included in a study of post-analysis software for immune sequencing data. Study conclusions and caveats: Those with multiple sclerosis, the patient group, showed significantly lower normalized Chao1 diversity than controls. Strong co-clustering by F measure linked samples that shared a preparation batch. TRBV5-6, TRBV5-1 and TRBV20-1 were among roughly five TRBV segments more frequent in patients than controls.

Input material: blood. The receptor comes from a girl aged 2 to 10 with multiple sclerosis. This sequence joins TRBV6-5 and TRBJ2-3, with 12 bases fitting TRBD2. Here the CDR3 reads CASSYFGLAGSTDTQYF. CDR3 in DNA: TGTGCCAGCAGTTACTTCGGACTAGCGGGAAGCACAGATACGCAGTATTTT.